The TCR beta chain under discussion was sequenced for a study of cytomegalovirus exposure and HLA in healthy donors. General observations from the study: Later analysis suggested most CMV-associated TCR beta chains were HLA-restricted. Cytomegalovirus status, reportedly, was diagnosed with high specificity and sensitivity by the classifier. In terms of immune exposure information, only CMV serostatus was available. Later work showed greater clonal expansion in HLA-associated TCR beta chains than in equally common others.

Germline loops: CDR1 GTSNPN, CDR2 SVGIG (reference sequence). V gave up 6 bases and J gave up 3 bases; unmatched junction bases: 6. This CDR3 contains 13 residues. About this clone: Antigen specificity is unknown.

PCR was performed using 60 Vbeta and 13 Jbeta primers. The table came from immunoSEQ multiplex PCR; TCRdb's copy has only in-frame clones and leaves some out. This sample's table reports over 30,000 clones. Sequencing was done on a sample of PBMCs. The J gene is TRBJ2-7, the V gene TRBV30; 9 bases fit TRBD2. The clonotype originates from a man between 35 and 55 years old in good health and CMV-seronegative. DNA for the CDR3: TGTGCCTGCGGGGGACTAGCAGTCTACGAGCAGTACTTC. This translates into CACGGLAVYEQYF.